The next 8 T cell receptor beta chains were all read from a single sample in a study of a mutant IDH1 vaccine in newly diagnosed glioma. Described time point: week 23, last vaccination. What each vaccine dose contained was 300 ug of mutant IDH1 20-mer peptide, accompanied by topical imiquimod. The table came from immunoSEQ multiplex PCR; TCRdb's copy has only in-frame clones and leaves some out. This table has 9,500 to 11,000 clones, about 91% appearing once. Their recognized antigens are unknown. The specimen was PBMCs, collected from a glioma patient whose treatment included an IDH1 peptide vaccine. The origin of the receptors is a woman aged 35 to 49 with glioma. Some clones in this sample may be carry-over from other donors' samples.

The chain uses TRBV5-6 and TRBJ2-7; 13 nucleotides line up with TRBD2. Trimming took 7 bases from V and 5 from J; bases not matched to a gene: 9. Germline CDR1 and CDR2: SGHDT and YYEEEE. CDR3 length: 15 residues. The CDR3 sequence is CASSRLAGGPDEQYF. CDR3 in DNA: TGTGCCAGCTCGAGACTAGCGGGGGGACCTGACGAGCAGTACTTC.

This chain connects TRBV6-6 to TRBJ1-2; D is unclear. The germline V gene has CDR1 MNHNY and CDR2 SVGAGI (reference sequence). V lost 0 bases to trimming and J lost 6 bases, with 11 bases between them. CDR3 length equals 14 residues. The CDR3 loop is CASSYSQQTDGYTF. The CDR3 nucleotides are TGTGCCAGCAGTTACTCGCAGCAAACGGATGGCTACACCTTC.

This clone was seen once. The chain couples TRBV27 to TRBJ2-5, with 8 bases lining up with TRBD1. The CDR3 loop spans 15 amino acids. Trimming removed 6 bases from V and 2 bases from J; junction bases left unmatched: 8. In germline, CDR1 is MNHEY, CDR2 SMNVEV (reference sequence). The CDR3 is CASRVGTGGQETQYF. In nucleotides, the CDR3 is TGTGCCAGCAGGGTGGGAACAGGGGGTCAAGAGACCCAGTACTTC.

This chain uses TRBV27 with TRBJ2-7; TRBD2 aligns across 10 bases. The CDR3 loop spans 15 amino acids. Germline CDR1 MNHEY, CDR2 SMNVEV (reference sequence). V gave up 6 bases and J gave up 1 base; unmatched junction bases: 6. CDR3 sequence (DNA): TGTGCCAGCAGCACTAGCGGGATGGAATCCTACGAGCAGTACTTC. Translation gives CASSTSGMESYEQYF.

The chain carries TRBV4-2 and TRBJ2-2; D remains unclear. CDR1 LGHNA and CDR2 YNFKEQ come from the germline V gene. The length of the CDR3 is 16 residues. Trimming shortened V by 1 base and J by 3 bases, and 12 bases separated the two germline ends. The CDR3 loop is CASSQGLRVDTGELFF. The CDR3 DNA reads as TGTGCCAGCAGCCAAGGGCTAAGGGTCGACACCGGGGAGCTGTTTTTT.

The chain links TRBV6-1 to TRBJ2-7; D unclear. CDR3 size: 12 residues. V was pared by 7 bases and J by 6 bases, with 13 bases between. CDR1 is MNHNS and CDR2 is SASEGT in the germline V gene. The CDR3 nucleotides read TGTGCCAGCAAGTCGGCCGGGCCCGAGCAGTACTTC. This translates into CASKSAGPEQYF.

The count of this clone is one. The CDR3 here is CASSMGGAVADTQYF. In nucleotides, the CDR3 is TGTGCCAGTAGTATGGGGGGAGCTGTGGCAGATACGCAGTATTTT. The chain combines TRBV19 with TRBJ2-3, with D perhaps TRBD2 (6 bases). In germline, CDR1 is LNHDA, CDR2 SQIVND (reference sequence). The CDR3 totals 15 residues. V dropped 3 bases and J dropped 4 bases, with 14 bases sitting between them.

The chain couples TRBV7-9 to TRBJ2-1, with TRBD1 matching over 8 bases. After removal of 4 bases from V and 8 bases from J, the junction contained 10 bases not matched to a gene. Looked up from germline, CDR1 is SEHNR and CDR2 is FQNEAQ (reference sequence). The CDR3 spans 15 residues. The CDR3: CASSSTQDRADEQFF. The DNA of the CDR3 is TGTGCCAGCAGCTCCACCCAGGACAGGGCGGATGAGCAGTTCTTC.